The entry below describes one T cell receptor (beta chain). It lacks a known antigen. The read terminates 3 residues ahead of where the CDR3 ends, so the germline J gene completes it. Every participant had a single incident cervical HPV16 infection, and prevalent HPV16 infections were excluded. Cervical HPV DNA was detected by MY09/MY11 PCR and genotyped by dot-blot hybridization. Fifteen mL of heparinized blood was centrifuged, after which the buffy coat was aliquoted, frozen at -30 degrees C, and then stored at -80 degrees C. QIAGEN kits were used to extract genomic DNA from buffy coat specimens. The CDR1 and CDR2 encoded by the germline V gene (reference sequence) are LNHDA and SQIVND. From cysteine to phenylalanine, the CDR3 is 13 amino acids long. Of the CDR3's DNA, 30 bases were read; they are in frame from base 1. The data were obtained in a study of T cells in women clearing cervical HPV infection listed by TCRdb under 2018. Context from the whole study: The cases were 20 to 30 women with histologically confirmed HPV16-related CIN3 or worse, and 2 of those women had invasive cancers. Controls were more than 20 women whose single incident HPV16 infection cleared within 12 months without precancer or cancer developing. Blood from cases was drawn at the visit where the lesion was first identified, while blood from controls was drawn once the infection was no longer detected. For cases, the median interval between lesion detection and blood sampling was approximately 150 days, with an interquartile range of about 85 to 210 days. Since HLA typing was available for only a few women, HLA type could not be ruled out as a confounder. An exploratory proof-of-principle case-control study, nested within the Guanacaste HPV Natural History Study in Costa Rica, was conducted to compare TCR repertoires across cervical HPV16 outcomes. Cases were matched to controls by age within five years and by the year the sample was collected. Median age was about 35 years in cases versus around 40 in controls, and baseline characteristics did not differ significantly. In the parent cohort, around 9,900 women aged 18 or older were enrolled in Guanacaste, Costa Rica, during about 1992 to 1994 and then followed for under 9 years. Five blinded duplicates per group were added as quality controls, so that approximately 60 samples were obtained: roughly 50 participants and around 10 replicates.

Overall results and qualifications from the work: Lower TRBV6-7 relative abundance was observed in cases than in controls (0.11% versus 0.16%; Bonferroni P = 0.0008). Because the number of T cells in each sample was unknown, differences in richness could reflect differing T-cell content rather than repertoire biology. TCR repertoire richness was significantly higher in CIN3+ cases than in controls across sequencing depths, while evenness did not differ. Random forest classifiers that combined richness and V gene abundances separated cases from controls with an estimated AUC of approximately 0.78. The cross-sectional design could not show whether the associations came before the infection or were a result of it, and neither effector/memory subsets nor HPV-specific T cells were isolated.

The immunoSEQ assay used multiplex PCR to amplify TCR beta CDR3 regions from an average of roughly 1,200 ng of genomic DNA per sample. The assay corrected primer bias using a complete synthetic TCR repertoire to establish an amplification baseline. The amplicons were sequenced using the Illumina platform. The paper's processing steps were these. Sequence errors were corrected by clustering with frequency ratios and a modified nearest-neighbor algorithm, and the sequences were then analyzed in the immunoSEQ Analyzer using IMGT gene definitions. At each rarefaction depth, TCR richness and evenness were averaged over 20 rarefaction repeats, and samples with fewer sequences than the depth were excluded. Wilcoxon rank sum tests with FDR correction were used to compare V, D and J gene relative abundances between the groups. Blinded duplicates gave an intraclass correlation of about 96% for TCR richness and an average of roughly 82% across 66 gene segments. This is the immuneACCESS table as TCRdb keeps it, with only in-frame sequences that have V and J called. A part of the clones is gone; compared with another copy, unresolved V genes explain less than half, and the rest is unexplained. V, J and clone size were drawn from that table, and D and trimming were deduced from the DNA. Per the sample table, the count is 35,000 to 45,000 clones. The ten largest clones represent under 6.5% of the sample.

Sequencing input: blood buffy coat. The TCR sequence derives from a woman between 18 and 70 years old with a cervical HPV16 infection that either progressed to CIN3+ or cleared (not recorded which). The V gene is TRBV19 and the J gene is TRBJ2-4; D gene: possibly TRBD1, on 5 matching bases. The covered CDR3 bases are TGTGCCAGTAGTATGAACAGGCCCCATGGT. Translated, it reads CASSMNRPHG. The CDR3 in its entirety is CASSMNRPHGQYF.